This T cell receptor (beta chain) was sequenced for a study of neurological immune-mediated disorders. Points from the study as a whole: Clinical features showed no association with the multiple sclerosis repertoire cluster, and MRI features showed none either. On phylogenetic grouping, the repertoires of 18 of 34 multiple sclerosis patients fell within one related-CDR3 cluster, constituting a possible signature.

Noted time point: longitudinal time-point 2. This clonotype was counted at least ten times. Its antigen is not known. Trimming left V 0 bases short and J 3 bases short, with 15 bases between. The CDR3 is 16 residues long. Germline CDR1 is SGHRS and CDR2 is YFSETQ. Each CDR3 protein gets one entry after TCRdb re-called the 5' RACE reads with MiXCR. The table shows over 75,000 distinct CDR3 sequences, with 5.8% occurring only once. The chain links TRBV5-1 to TRBJ1-1; D not resolved. This TCR derives from a woman aged 60-70 years with multiple sclerosis. Sequencing used PBMCs. The CDR3 DNA reads as TGCGCCAGCAGCTTGGAGTCCGAAGTCCCATACACTGAAGCTTTCTTT. Amino acids: CASSLESEVPYTEAFF.